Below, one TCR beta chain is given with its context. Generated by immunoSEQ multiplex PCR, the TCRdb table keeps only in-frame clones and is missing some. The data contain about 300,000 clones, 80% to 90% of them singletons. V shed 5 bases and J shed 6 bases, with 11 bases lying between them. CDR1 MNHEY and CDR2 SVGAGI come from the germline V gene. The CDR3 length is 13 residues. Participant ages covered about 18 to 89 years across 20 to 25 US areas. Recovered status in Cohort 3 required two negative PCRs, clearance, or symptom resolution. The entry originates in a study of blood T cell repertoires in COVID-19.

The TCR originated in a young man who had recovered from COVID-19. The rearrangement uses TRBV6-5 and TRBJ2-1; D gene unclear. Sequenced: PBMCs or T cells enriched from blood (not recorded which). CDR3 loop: CASSTAPTNEQFF. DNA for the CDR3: TGTGCCAGCAGTACAGCACCTACCAATGAGCAGTTCTTC.